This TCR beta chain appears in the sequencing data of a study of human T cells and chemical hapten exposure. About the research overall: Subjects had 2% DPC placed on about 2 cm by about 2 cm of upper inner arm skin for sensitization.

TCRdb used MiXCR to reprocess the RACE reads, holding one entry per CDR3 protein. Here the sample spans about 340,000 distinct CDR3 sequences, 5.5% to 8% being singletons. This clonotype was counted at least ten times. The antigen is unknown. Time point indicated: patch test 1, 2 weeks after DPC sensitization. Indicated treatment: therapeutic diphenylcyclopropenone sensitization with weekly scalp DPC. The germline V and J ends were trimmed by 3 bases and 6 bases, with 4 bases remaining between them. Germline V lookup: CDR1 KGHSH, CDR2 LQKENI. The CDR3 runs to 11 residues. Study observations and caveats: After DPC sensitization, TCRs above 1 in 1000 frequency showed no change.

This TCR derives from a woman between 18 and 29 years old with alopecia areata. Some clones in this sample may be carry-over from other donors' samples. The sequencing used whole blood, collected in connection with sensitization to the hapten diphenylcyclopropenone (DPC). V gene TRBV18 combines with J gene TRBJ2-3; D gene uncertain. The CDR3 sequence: CASSPVDTQYF. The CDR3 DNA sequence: TGTGCCAGCTCACCCGTCGATACGCAGTATTTT.